Shown below are 24 T cell receptor beta chains from a single sample sequenced in a study of beta chain features in type 1 diabetes. Study-wide results and caveats: All four CD4+ subsets of Type 1 diabetes patients contained TCRB CDR3s that were moderately but significantly shorter.

The authors reverse transcribed all of the isolated RNA, so sequencing captured expressed TCRB transcripts. Sequenced by immunoSEQ multiplex PCR; TCRdb stores in-frame clones only, minus some. Of roughly 730,000 clones detected, 13% appear once; the ten largest clones hold less than 0.025%. No antigens are known for them. The sequenced sample was naive CD4+ T cells from blood. These receptors were taken from a young man with type 1 diabetes.

This clone turned up a few times. This chain connects TRBV9 to TRBJ2-5; unclear D gene. CDR3 length: 14 amino acids. The V end lost 0 bases, the J end lost 2 bases, and 8 bases lay between the germline ends. From germline, CDR1 is SGDLS and CDR2 YYNGEE. This CDR3 is CASSVGFSQETQYF. CDR3 nucleotide sequence: TGTGCCAGCAGCGTAGGATTCTCTCAAGAGACCCAGTACTTC.

The chain has TRBV4-1 and TRBJ2-7; 7 bases map to TRBD1. J lost 0 bases, V lost 1 base, and 9 bases had no gene match. Germline values: CDR1 MGHRA, CDR2 YSYEKL. The CDR3 covers 17 residues. The CDR3 spells CASSQGTRQGSSYEQYF. CDR3 sequence (DNA): TGCGCCAGCAGCCAAGGAACCCGACAGGGAAGCTCCTACGAGCAGTACTTC.

This clone has only a few counts. The V call is TRBV19, the J call TRBJ1-2, with 7 bases lining up with TRBD1. The CDR3 runs 14 residues. Trimming at V came to 7 bases and at J to 9 bases, leaving 14 bases not matched to a gene. The germline V gene has CDR1 LNHDA and CDR2 SQIVND (reference sequence). The chain's CDR3 is CASTHITSTGRYTF. CDR3 nucleotide sequence: TGTGCCAGTACCCACATCACCTCGACAGGGCGCTACACCTTC.

This clone was observed a handful of times. The chain links TRBV7-8 to TRBJ2-1, with D possibly TRBD1 on 6 matching bases. The CDR3 is made up of 13 amino acids. Trimming removed 5 bases at V and 9 bases at J, with 14 bases between. CDR1 SGHVS and CDR2 FQNEAQ come from the germline V gene. The CDR3 DNA follows: TGTGCCAGCAGCGAAGGACAGTATGCTGAGCAGTTCTTC. It specifies CASSEGQYAEQFF. Drawing the rest from reference TRBV7-8 and TRBJ2-1, the complete variable domain is GAGVSQSPRYKVAKRGQDVALRCDPISGHVSLFWYQQALGQGPEFLTYFQNEAQLDKSGLPSDRFFAERPEGSVSTLKIQRTQQEDSAVYLCASSEGQYAEQFFGPGTRLTVL.

This clone turned up a few times. The CDR3 bases are TGTGCCAGCAGCTTAGAAACGAACACTGAAGCTTTCTTT. This codes for CASSLETNTEAFF. V usage is TRBV7-9 and J usage is TRBJ1-1, with no clear D. Trimming took 1 base from V and 1 from J, leaving 4 bases between them. This CDR3 contains 13 residues. Germline V gene lookup returns CDR1 SEHNR and CDR2 FQNEAQ (reference sequence).

Points on this clone: Within the sample, other DNA sequences also encode this same CDR3. The chain links TRBV6-5 to TRBJ2-7; 9 bases agree with TRBD1. V was clipped by 0 bases and J by 4 bases; unmatched bases: 1. The CDR3 is made up of 14 amino acids. The V gene's germline CDR1 is MNHEY and CDR2 SVGAGI. CDR3 DNA sequence: TGTGCCAGCAGTTACTCCGACAGGGGGTACGAGCAGTACTTC. Residues: CASSYSDRGYEQYF.

This clone occurred a few times. The chain combines TRBV29-1 with TRBJ1-5; D perhaps matches TRBD1 (5 bases). V lost 5 bases, J lost 4 bases, and 12 bases lay in between. CDR1 SQVTM and CDR2 ANQGSEA come from the germline V gene. This CDR3 region has 13 residues. The DNA for the CDR3 is TGCAGCGTTACAGACAGCGATAATCAGCCCCAGCATTTT. Translated, it gives CSVTDSDNQPQHF.

This clone occurred a few times. The chain couples TRBV30 to TRBJ1-1; the D is unclear. Trimming left V 0 bases short and J 1 base short, with 9 bases between. Germline V gene data show CDR1 as GTSNPN and CDR2 as SVGIG (reference sequence). The CDR3 extends over 14 amino acids. For the CDR3, the DNA is TGTGCCTGGAGTGTCCTCCGGCAGAACACTGAAGCTTTCTTT. It encodes CAWSVLRQNTEAFF.

The chain links TRBV11-2 to TRBJ1-2; D call uncertain. V was shortened by 1 base and J by 3 bases, with 6 bases between the two germline ends. The CDR3 is made up of 13 amino acids. In germline, CDR1 is SGHAT, CDR2 FQNNGV. This CDR3 is CASSLVTHYGYTF. The CDR3 DNA sequence: TGTGCCAGCAGCTTAGTCACCCACTATGGCTACACCTTC.

This clone was seen a handful of times. The chain links TRBV19 to TRBJ1-2; D possibly corresponds to TRBD1 (5 bases). The CDR3 is 18 residues long. Germline lookup yields CDR1 LNHDA and CDR2 SQIVND (reference sequence). Trimming cost V 4 bases and J 3 bases, with 24 bases left between them. CDR3 sequence: CASSNPLRQRTKDYGYTF. In nucleotides, the CDR3 is TGTGCCAGTAGTAACCCCCTCCGACAGCGGACCAAGGACTATGGCTACACCTTC.

The chain uses TRBV18 and TRBJ2-1; no definite D call. The V end was cut by 3 bases, the J end by 6 bases, with 21 bases between. The CDR3 sequence is 17 residues long. Germline loops: CDR1 KGHSH, CDR2 LQKENI. The CDR3 spells CASSPRVAAWDGNEQFF. For the CDR3, the DNA is TGTGCCAGCTCACCTCGCGTGGCAGCATGGGATGGCAATGAGCAGTTCTTC.

This clone was counted a few times. The chain employs TRBV6-6 and TRBJ2-1, with 7 bases that match TRBD1. J was trimmed by 5 bases and V by 2 bases; bases with no gene match: 6. Looked up from germline, CDR1 is MNHNY and CDR2 is SVGAGI (reference sequence). This CDR3 comprises 15 residues. CDR3 coding DNA: TGTGCCAGCAGTTACAAGGGGCAGGGGGACAATGAGCAGTTCTTC. It codes for CASSYKGQGDNEQFF.

The chain joins TRBV5-6 to TRBJ2-2; D uncertain. Germline loops: CDR1 SGHDT, CDR2 YYEEEE. Trimming pared 4 bases from V and 4 bases from J, leaving 11 bases between. The CDR3 consists of 14 residues. This CDR3 is CASSHHSFTGELFF. CDR3 nucleotides: TGTGCCAGCAGCCATCACAGCTTCACCGGGGAGCTGTTTTTT.

The CDR3 nucleotides are TGCGCCAGCAGTTTGAGTCAGGAGAAGGGCTACACCTTC. Translated: CASSLSQEKGYTF. The rearrangement joins TRBV5-1 to TRBJ1-2, with D unresolved. CDR1 and CDR2 (germline): SGHRS, YFSETQ. The CDR3 contains 13 residues. The V end lost 5 bases, the J end lost 8 bases, and 16 bases lay between the germline ends.

This rearrangement joins TRBV28 to TRBJ1-2, with a tentative D call TRBD1 (6 bases). This CDR3 has 12 amino acids. In germline, CDR1 is MDHEN, CDR2 SYDVKM. V lost 6 bases to trimming and J lost 3 bases, with 8 bases between them. The chain's CDR3 is CASRHRDYGYTF. Written as DNA, the CDR3 is TGTGCCAGCAGACACAGGGACTATGGCTACACCTTC.

As for this clone: Additional DNA sequences in this sample encode the identical CDR3. The V gene is TRBV7-9, the J gene TRBJ1-5, with D uncertain. The V gene's germline CDR1 is SEHNR and CDR2 FQNEAQ (reference sequence). The CDR3 covers 13 residues. Trimming shortened V by 5 bases and J by 2 bases, and 7 bases separated the two germline ends. CDR3 sequence reads: CASSRDGNQPQHF. The CDR3 bases are TGTGCCAGCAGCAGAGATGGCAATCAGCCCCAGCATTTT.

This clone was seen only a few times. The chain is built from TRBV28 and TRBJ2-5; a possible D gene is TRBD2 (7 bases). Looked up from germline, CDR1 is MDHEN and CDR2 is SYDVKM. The length of the CDR3 is 16 residues. Trimming cost V 2 bases and J 4 bases, with 17 bases left between them. The DNA of the CDR3 is TGTGCCAGCAGTTTACTACGGGGGGCGGTCATAGAGACCCAGTACTTC. As protein: CASSLLRGAVIETQYF.

In its sample, this clone was seen a few times. V and J are TRBV30 and TRBJ1-1, with D maybe TRBD1 (6 bases). The V end was cut by 3 bases, the J end by 1 base, with 12 bases between. This CDR3 has 14 amino acids. Germline V gives CDR1 GTSNPN, CDR2 SVGIG (reference sequence). The CDR3 coding sequence is TGTGCCTGGAGCCCTTGGGGGCGGAACACTGAAGCTTTCTTT. It is translated as CAWSPWGRNTEAFF.

The gene calls are TRBV6-5 and TRBJ1-1; the D gene is possibly TRBD1 (5 bases). Germline CDR1 reads MNHEY; CDR2 reads SVGAGI. CDR3 length equals 13 residues. V lost 2 bases to trimming and J lost 5 bases, with 9 bases between them. CDR3 amino acids: CASSYAGRTEAFF. CDR3 DNA: TGTGCCAGCAGTTACGCAGGGAGGACTGAAGCTTTCTTT.

This clone showed up just a few times. The V gene is TRBV2, the J gene TRBJ2-1; 13 nucleotides align to TRBD2. Germline loops: CDR1 SNHLY, CDR2 FYNNEI. CDR3 length equals 15 residues. The ends lost 6 bases at V and 7 bases at J; junction bases unmatched: 6. The CDR3 reads CASSAGLAGVNEQFF. The CDR3 nucleotides are TGTGCCAGCAGCGCTGGACTAGCGGGGGTAAATGAGCAGTTCTTC. The full variable domain, its missing parts supplied by reference TRBV2 and TRBJ2-1, is EPEVTQTPSHQVTQMGQEVILRCVPISNHLYFYWYRQILGQKVEFLVSFYNNEISEKSEIFDDQFSVERPDGSNFTLKIRSTKLEDSAMYFCASSAGLAGVNEQFFGPGTRLTVL.

The table lists this clone with a few counts. Within the sample, other DNA sequences also encode this same CDR3. V is TRBV15 and J is TRBJ2-5; no clear D gene. CDR3 length: 14 amino acids. Germline V gives CDR1 LNHNV, CDR2 YYDKDF (reference sequence). The V end was cut by 0 bases, the J end by 2 bases, with 7 bases between. In DNA form, the CDR3 reads TGTGCCACCAGCAGAGATCCCACTCAAGAGACCCAGTACTTC. Its protein product is CATSRDPTQETQYF.

The chain combines TRBV9 with TRBJ1-2; TRBD1 matches at 7 bases. Germline V gene data show CDR1 as SGDLS and CDR2 as YYNGEE. With 5 bases clipped from V and 7 bases from J, the junction kept 8 bases outside the gene matches. The CDR3 totals 13 residues. The CDR3 nucleotides are TGTGCCAGCAGAGAAACAGGGGTTCGTGGCTACACCTTC. Protein: CASRETGVRGYTF.

The rearrangement uses TRBV30 and TRBJ1-1; no clear D. This CDR3 comprises 15 residues. Germline CDR1 reads GTSNPN; CDR2 reads SVGIG (reference sequence). The V gene lost 1 base and the J gene lost 1 base, with 13 bases spanning the gap. The CDR3 DNA follows: TGTGCCTGGAGTGGGCCTTTATTAGGGAACACTGAAGCTTTCTTT. This translates into CAWSGPLLGNTEAFF.

V usage is TRBV7-2 and J usage is TRBJ1-2; TRBD1 is a possible D gene (6 bases). The CDR3 extends over 17 amino acids. Looked up from germline, CDR1 is SGHTA and CDR2 is FQGNSA. Trimming took off 1 base at V and 4 bases at J, with 19 bases between the two ends. CDR3 protein: CASSLGDPGRGGYGYTF. DNA of the CDR3: TGTGCCAGCAGCTTAGGGGACCCGGGCAGGGGTGGCTATGGCTACACCTTC.